The clone carrying this TCR beta chain was seen more than once but under ten times. The antigen remains unidentified. A much larger clone differs from this one at a single base, so this may be a read error. The data were obtained in a study of CD8+ T cells in alopecia areata. Points from the study as a whole: The study found higher clonality in lesional than normal scalp, especially in alopecia totalis/universalis.

Germline V gives CDR1 SEHNR, CDR2 FQNEAQ (reference sequence). V was trimmed by 3 bases and J by 5 bases, leaving 3 bases between them. CDR3 length: 11 amino acids. Following extraction, RNA underwent reverse transcription to cDNA, which served as the sequencing template. Produced via immunoSEQ multiplex PCR; TCRdb's table is partial and in-frame only. The sample consists of 150,000 to 250,000 clones, 50% to 60% of them appearing once. Treatment: oral pan-JAK inhibitor, 5-10 mg twice daily. This receptor was identified in a human donor with alopecia areata. The input for sequencing was CD4+ T cells sorted from blood, taken at week 4, from a patient treated with tofacitinib. The chain links TRBV7-9 to TRBJ2-3; D uncertain. The CDR3 reads CASSFGDTQYF. The CDR3 DNA sequence: TGTGCCAGCAGCTTCGGAGATACGCAGTATTTT. The full variable domain, completed using reference TRBV7-9 and TRBJ2-3, is DTGVSQNPRHKITKRGQNVTFRCDPISEHNRLYWYRQTLGQGPEFLTYFQNEAQLEKSRLLSDRFSAERPKGSFSTLEIQRTEQGDSAMYLCASSFGDTQYFGPGTRLTVL.